What follows are 15 T cell receptor beta chains derived from one specimen sequenced in a study of blood T cell repertoires in COVID-19. The protocol was immunoSEQ multiplex PCR, while the TCRdb copy is restricted to in-frame clones and leaves out a portion. The sample records 150,000 to 200,000 clones, 88% being singletons. The sequenced sample consisted of PBMCs or T cells enriched from blood (not recorded which). Receptors were obtained from a woman between 18 and 29 years old who had recovered from COVID-19.

The chain is built from TRBV28 and TRBJ2-2; 8 bases match TRBD1. CDR1 is MDHEN, CDR2 SYDVKM, per germline. V lost 6 bases to trimming and J lost 9 bases; unmatched junction nucleotides: 9. This CDR3 has 14 amino acids. The CDR3 nucleotides read TGTGCCAGCAGGGACAGGGTCTGGGGAAGGGAGCTGTTTTTT. Translation gives CASRDRVWGRELFF. Drawing the rest from reference TRBV28 and TRBJ2-2, the complete variable domain is DVKVTQSSRYLVKRTGEKVFLECVQDMDHENMFWYRQDPGLGLRLIYFSYDVKMKEKGDIPEGYSVSREKKERFSLILESASTNQTSMYLCASRDRVWGRELFFGEGSRLTVL.

The chain is built from TRBV9 and TRBJ2-1, with D uncertain. This CDR3 region has 13 residues. V was cut by 1 base and J by 6 bases, with 8 bases left in between. Germline V gene sequence: CDR1 SGDLS, CDR2 YYNGEE. As DNA, the CDR3 is TGTGCCAGCAGCGTAAGCACGAGCAATGAGCAGTTCTTC. Translating it yields CASSVSTSNEQFF.

This clone showed up just once. The rearrangement uses TRBV19 and TRBJ1-5; no firm D call. CDR3 length: 14 residues. Trimming took 7 bases from V and 0 from J, leaving 10 bases between them. Per germline, CDR1 LNHDA and CDR2 SQIVND (reference sequence). CDR3 nucleotides: TGTGCCAGTATTAGTCAGGCTAGCAATCAGCCCCAGCATTTT. Translating it yields CASISQASNQPQHF.

The chain carries TRBV5-1 and TRBJ1-6; D is ambiguous. Germline values: CDR1 SGHRS, CDR2 YFSETQ. Trimming cost V 0 bases and J 8 bases, with 3 bases left between them. This CDR3 is built from 12 residues. This chain's CDR3 is CASSLVDSPLHF. The CDR3 region has the DNA TGCGCCAGCAGCTTGGTCGATTCACCCCTCCACTTT.

The rearrangement uses TRBV15 and TRBJ1-1; D remains unclear. V was shortened by 1 base and J by 2 bases, with 14 bases between the two germline ends. The CDR3 consists of 16 residues. Per the germline V gene, CDR1 is LNHNV and CDR2 is YYDKDF (reference sequence). CDR3 sequence (DNA): TGTGCCACCAGCAGAGGAGGCGCGGGGATAAACACTGAAGCTTTCTTT. Its protein product is CATSRGGAGINTEAFF.

The chain combines TRBV3-1 (or the pseudogene TRBV3-2) with TRBJ2-1; 10 nucleotides align to TRBD1. V trimming: 4 bases; J trimming: 6 bases; junction bases outside the gene matches: 12. Germline V gene data show CDR1 as LGHDT and CDR2 as YNNKEL (reference sequence). This CDR3 spans 17 amino acids. The CDR3 sequence: CASSLGTGEGKANEQFF. In DNA, the CDR3 is TGTGCCAGCAGCCTTGGGACAGGGGAAGGTAAAGCCAATGAGCAGTTCTTC.

The chain employs TRBV5-8 and TRBJ1-1, with 7 positions matching TRBD1. Germline CDR1 is SGHTS and CDR2 is YDEGEE. J gave up 6 bases and V 3 bases, and 8 bases lay outside the gene matches. The CDR3 runs to 14 residues. The DNA of the CDR3 is TGTGCCAGCAGCTACGACGACAGGGATCCTGAAGCTTTCTTT. It encodes CASSYDDRDPEAFF.

The chain joins TRBV28 to TRBJ2-7, with 7 nucleotides matching TRBD2. V trimming: 2 bases; J trimming: 4 bases; junction bases outside the gene matches: 2. The CDR3 covers 13 residues. Germline V gives CDR1 MDHEN, CDR2 SYDVKM. The CDR3 reads CASSLLAEYEQYF. In nucleotides, the CDR3 is TGTGCCAGCAGTTTACTAGCGGAATACGAGCAGTACTTC.

The chain uses TRBV27 and TRBJ1-5; D is unresolved. With 0 bases removed from V and 5 bases from J, the gap between germline ends came to 8 bases. From germline, CDR1 is MNHEY and CDR2 SMNVEV (reference sequence). CDR3 length: 14 residues. CDR3: CASSLSWGDQPQHF. The CDR3 bases are TGTGCCAGCAGTTTATCGTGGGGAGATCAGCCCCAGCATTTT.

The V call is TRBV3-1 (or the pseudogene TRBV3-2), the J call TRBJ2-4; perhaps TRBD1 as D (5 bases). CDR1 and CDR2 from the germline V gene are LGHDT and YNNKEL (reference sequence). With 1 base removed from V and 8 bases from J, the gap between germline ends came to 12 bases. The CDR3 has 14 residues. The CDR3 protein is CASSQAAGPDIQYF. CDR3 DNA: TGTGCCAGCAGCCAAGCGGCAGGGCCAGACATTCAGTACTTC.

The chain has TRBV6-5 and TRBJ1-1; D is ambiguous. There are 14 residues in the CDR3. Germline values: CDR1 MNHEY, CDR2 SVGAGI. The V and J ends lost 5 bases and 2 bases respectively, with 12 bases between them. CDR3 amino acids: CASSRHVSNTEAFF. The CDR3 coding sequence is TGTGCCAGCAGTAGACATGTGTCCAACACTGAAGCTTTCTTT.

This clone was seen just once. This sequence joins TRBV5-1 and TRBJ2-3, with 11 bases lining up with TRBD2. Germline V CDR1 and CDR2: SGHRS, YFSETQ. This CDR3 is 17 amino acids long. V gave up 3 bases and J gave up 4 bases; unmatched junction bases: 10. CDR3 region: CASSSSYSGGAPDTQYF. For the CDR3, the DNA is TGCGCCAGCAGCTCCTCCTATAGCGGGGGGGCCCCAGATACGCAGTATTTT.

This clone came up a few times. The chain uses TRBV7-4 and TRBJ1-5; possible D gene TRBD1, 6 bases. Trimming took off 3 bases at V and 3 bases at J, with 15 bases between the two ends. The length of the CDR3 is 16 residues. Germline loops: CDR1 SGHVT, CDR2 SQSDAQ. CDR3 sequence (DNA): TGTGCCAGCAGCTTGGTACCAGGGGAATCCAATCAGCCCCAGCATTTT. Protein sequence: CASSLVPGESNQPQHF.

The rearrangement uses TRBV19 and TRBJ2-3; the match to TRBD1 covers 9 bases. V gave up 0 bases and J gave up 6 bases; unmatched junction bases: 4. The V gene's germline CDR1 is LNHDA and CDR2 SQIVND (reference sequence). The CDR3 extends over 15 amino acids. The CDR3 here is CASSIEGQGYDTQYF. DNA for the CDR3: TGTGCCAGTAGTATAGAGGGACAGGGTTACGATACGCAGTATTTT.

The chain links TRBV3-1 (or the pseudogene TRBV3-2) to TRBJ2-7; TRBD2 is a possible D gene (6 bases). The CDR3 is 13 residues long. From germline, CDR1 is LGHDT and CDR2 YNNKEL (reference sequence). The V end lost 2 bases, the J end lost 4 bases, and 9 bases lay between the germline ends. The DNA for the CDR3 is TGTGCCAGCAGCCAACTTGCGGGGTACGAGCAGTACTTC. Translating it yields CASSQLAGYEQYF.